This paragraph covers one TCR beta chain sequence. The sample comes from a study of blood T cell repertoires in COVID-19. As for the study in general: From the United States, Italy and Spain came samples of acute and convalescent COVID-19. PBMCs, B-cell-depleted T cells, or T cells were the source of the cDNA or gDNA that made up the material.

Clones were read by immunoSEQ multiplex PCR, and TCRdb kept only the in-frame ones, dropping some. The table includes 150,000 to 160,000 clones, 75% to 80% detected once. The sequencing sample was made of peripheral blood. The receptor was isolated from a man older than 75 with acute or convalescent COVID-19.

CDR3 sequence: CASSMVSGVHQPQHF. As DNA, the CDR3 is TGTGCCAGTAGTATGGTATCGGGTGTGCATCAGCCCCAGCATTTT. This sequence joins TRBV19 and TRBJ1-5; D is unresolved. V lost 3 bases, J lost 5 bases, and 14 bases lay in between. Germline V gene data show CDR1 as LNHDA and CDR2 as SQIVND (reference sequence). This CDR3 contains 15 residues.